This T cell receptor (beta chain) appears in the sequencing data of a study of blood T cell repertoires in COVID-19. Study at large: Sources were T cells, B-cell-depleted T cells, or PBMCs; the material itself was cDNA or gDNA.

The V gene end was trimmed by 1 base and the J gene end by 3 bases; junction bases not matched to a gene: 11. The germline V gene encodes CDR1 LNHDA and CDR2 SQIVND (reference sequence). The CDR3 has 19 amino acids. How the authors handled the data: Amplification with reference gene primers provided the estimates of nucleated cell counts. Produced via immunoSEQ multiplex PCR; TCRdb's table is partial and in-frame only. The V and J calls and clone size come from that table; D and trimming were worked out from the DNA. The table includes tens of thousands of clones, around 79% detected once. What was sequenced was peripheral blood. This chain links TRBV19 with TRBJ2-2, with 10 positions matching TRBD1. The source is an elderly woman with acute or convalescent COVID-19. CDR3 sequence: CASSIGPTGGAGHTGELFF. In nucleotides, the CDR3 is TGTGCCAGTAGTATAGGTCCGACAGGGGGCGCCGGGCACACCGGGGAGCTGTTTTTT.